Listed below are T cell receptor beta chains from one sample, sequenced in a study of T cell changes during pregnancy in multiple sclerosis. The data were produced by immunoSEQ multiplex PCR, yet TCRdb's version contains in-frame clones alone and is incomplete. Of 70,000 to 90,000 clones detected, 90% to 95% appear once; the ten largest clones hold roughly 3.5%. The source was PBMCs, collected in the first trimester of pregnancy. The receptors were sampled from a female donor in good health, serving as a control in a pregnancy study. Some clones in this sample may be carry-over from other donors' samples. Both conserved end residues are part of each CDR3. The order of the fields is J gene, V gene, CDR3 protein.

>TRBJ1-2|TRBV28
CASSLRLAYGYTF
>TRBJ2-1|TRBV4-3
CASSQELAGTASQFF
>TRBJ2-6|TRBV5-1
CASSLTGPLGYSGANVLTF
>TRBJ2-5|TRBV11-3
CASSLGRGAQETQYF
>TRBJ2-2|TRBV4-1
CASSQEDSGTGELFF
>TRBJ2-5|TRBV5-1
CASSFGTGSQGTQYF
>TRBJ2-2|TRBV18
CASSPDSPGTGELFF
>TRBJ2-1|TRBV10-3
CAIRDRGNEQFF
>TRBJ1-6|TRBV5-6
CASSLPGQYNSPLHF
>TRBJ2-3|TRBV6-4
CASSEGATDTQYF
>TRBJ1-4|TRBV5-1
CASSQGWPYEKLFF
>TRBJ2-1|TRBV28
CASSLPRSSGLSSYNEQFF
>TRBJ2-1|TRBV28
CASRSAPSSYNEQFF
>TRBJ1-1|TRBV4-1
CASSLRPGLQNTEAFF
>TRBJ1-1|TRBV10-3
CAISEAAVTEAFF
>TRBJ2-3|TRBV18
CASSPGTSGGAMDTQYF
>TRBJ2-3|TRBV11-2
CASSSSTDTQYF
>TRBJ1-5|TRBV7-2
CASSPTRNQPQHF
>TRBJ1-3|TRBV4-1
CASRNRQYSGNTIYF
>TRBJ1-2|TRBV11-2
CASSLVQGTGEGYTF
>TRBJ2-1|TRBV14
CASSPPGHQYNEQFF
>TRBJ2-1|TRBV19
CASSRGVPGDEQFF
>TRBJ1-6|TRBV19
CASTSGREVWVSPLHF
>TRBJ2-7|TRBV25-1
CASSESQGSGYEQYF